This TCR beta chain was profiled in a study of monozygotic twins with inflammatory bowel disease. Across eight separate reactions for each sample, cDNA was made. TCRdb reprocessed the 5' RACE reads and reports one entry per CDR3 protein, with no DNA. The table for this sample gives 150,000 to 200,000 distinct CDR3 sequences. As for this clonotype: What it binds is not known.

In germline, CDR1 is SGHRS, CDR2 YFSETQ. The CDR3 is 14 residues long. The study, taken as a whole, reports: Compared with healthy twins, IBD patients shared fewer clonotypes with others, especially with disease activity. Repertoires of patients may have been made more variable by differing immunosuppressive treatments. IBD patients carried less diverse TCRbeta repertoires (inverse Simpson) than healthy co-twins.

Sequencing was performed on blood. This chain links TRBV5-1 with TRBJ1-2; there is no DNA to check the TCRdb D call of TRBD1. The TCR comes from a human donor with ulcerative colitis or Crohn's disease, or a healthy co-twin of an affected twin (not recorded which). CDR3 in amino acids: CASSLEKGAWGYTF.